The 31 T cell receptor beta chains reported below all come from one sample, sequenced in a study of T cells in localized non-small cell lung cancer. Sequencing was performed with immunoSEQ multiplex PCR; in TCRdb, only in-frame clones are kept and a portion is missing. The table lists over 1,500 clones, about 33% of them singletons. The specimen was lung tumor tissue, collected before any cancer treatment. These receptors all stem from a female donor over 55 with stage I squamous cell lung carcinoma.

Only a few counts were recorded for this clone. The genes are TRBV11-3 and TRBJ2-5; no definite D call. This CDR3 is 14 amino acids long. CDR1 SGHNT and CDR2 YENEEA come from the germline V gene. V shed 5 bases and J shed 1 base, with 11 bases lying between them. CDR3 region: CASSPTESQETQYF. For the CDR3, the DNA is TGTGCCAGCAGCCCTACTGAGAGCCAAGAGACCCAGTACTTC.

This clone was observed a few times. The chain employs TRBV6-8 and TRBJ2-5; possible D gene TRBD2, 5 bases. The CDR3 totals 14 residues. Looked up from germline, CDR1 is MNHGY and CDR2 is SAAAGT. Deletions cut 6 bases from V and 0 bases from J, with 11 bases between. The CDR3 coding sequence is TGTGCCAGCAGGCCTGACTATAACCAAGAGACCCAGTACTTC. Residues: CASRPDYNQETQYF.

By sample share, this clone is medium-sized. The V and J genes are TRBV11-3 and TRBJ1-2; D possibly corresponds to TRBD1 (6 bases). CDR1 SGHNT and CDR2 YENEEA come from the germline V gene. CDR3 size: 15 residues. V lost 6 bases and J 7 bases, leaving 21 bases between the germline ends. The CDR3 bases are TGTGCCAGCAGTAAAAACGGGCAGGGGATAGGTGGCTACACCTTC. This gives the protein CASSKNGQGIGGYTF. The complete variable domain, with remaining parts taken from reference TRBV11-3 and TRBJ1-2, reads EAGVVQSPRYKIIEKKQPVAFWCNPISGHNTLYWYLQNLGQGPELLIRYENEEAVDDSQLPKDRFSAERLKGVDSTLKIQPAELGDSAVYLCASSKNGQGIGGYTFGSGTRLTVV.

This rearrangement joins TRBV25-1 to TRBJ2-2, with TRBD1 matching 9 bases. The germline CDR1 and CDR2 sequences are MGHDK and SYGVNS. The CDR3 totals 18 residues. J was trimmed by 4 bases and V by 4 bases; bases with no gene match: 13. The CDR3 DNA sequence: TGTGCCAGCAGTGCCACGTTCGGGACAGGGTGGGCCACCGGGGAGCTGTTTTTT. The encoded protein is CASSATFGTGWATGELFF. Drawing the rest from reference TRBV25-1 and TRBJ2-2, the complete variable domain is EADIYQTPRYLVIGTGKKITLECSQTMGHDKMYWYQQDPGMELHLIHYSYGVNSTEKGDLSSESTVSRIRTEHFPLTLESARPSHTSQYLCASSATFGTGWATGELFFGEGSRLTVL.

The chain couples TRBV28 to TRBJ1-2, with TRBD1 matching 9 bases. CDR1 and CDR2 from the germline V gene are MDHEN and SYDVKM. This CDR3 is built from 13 residues. Losses at the gene ends were 5 bases for V and 8 bases for J; bases not matched to a gene: 6. The CDR3 spells CASSETGGYGYTF. As DNA, the CDR3 is TGTGCCAGCAGTGAGACAGGGGGGTACGGCTACACCTTC.

The chain is built from TRBV9 and TRBJ1-1; 7 bases are shared with TRBD1. V trimming: 4 bases; J trimming: 0 bases; junction bases outside the gene matches: 3. In germline, CDR1 is SGDLS, CDR2 YYNGEE. This CDR3 has 14 residues. The CDR3 loop reads CASSRQGLNTEAFF. CDR3 coding DNA: TGTGCCAGCAGCCGACAGGGACTGAACACTGAAGCTTTCTTT.

The chain has TRBV19 and TRBJ2-1, with a possible D match to TRBD2 (5 bases). There are 15 residues in the CDR3. V lost 1 base to trimming and J lost 6 bases, with 13 bases between them. CDR1 and CDR2 from the germline V gene are LNHDA and SQIVND (reference sequence). CDR3 loop: CASSIVGRVFNEQFF. The CDR3 DNA reads as TGTGCCAGTAGTATAGTCGGGCGGGTCTTCAATGAGCAGTTCTTC. Full variable domain (remainder filled in from reference TRBV19 and TRBJ2-1): DGGITQSPKYLFRKEGQNVTLSCEQNLNHDAMYWYRQDPGQGLRLIYYSQIVNDFQKGDIAEGYSVSREKKESFPLTVTSAQKNPTAFYLCASSIVGRVFNEQFFGPGTRLTVL.

The chain combines TRBV9 with TRBJ2-1, with D possibly matching TRBD2 (5 bases). Germline V lookup: CDR1 SGDLS, CDR2 YYNGEE. With 4 bases removed from V and 7 bases from J, the gap between germline ends came to 18 bases. The CDR3 contains 15 residues. The CDR3 loop is CASSPAGDFGNEQFF. The CDR3 region has the DNA TGTGCCAGCAGCCCCGCGGGCGATTTCGGAAATGAGCAGTTCTTC.

To note about this clone: At one of its ends the junction is not consistent with the germline gene, which may arise from a read error. The genes are TRBV11-3 and TRBJ1-2, with 7 positions matching TRBD1. This CDR3 spans 16 amino acids. Germline CDR1 reads SGHNT; CDR2 reads YENEEA. CDR3 sequence reads: CASSLPWDRQNYGYTF. DNA of the CDR3: TGTGCCAGCAGCTTACCCTGGGACAGACAAAACTATGGCTATACCTTC.

This clone occurred a few times. The rearrangement joins TRBV15 to TRBJ2-6; TRBD2 might be the D (5 bases). V lost 3 bases and J 0 bases, leaving 6 bases between the germline ends. This CDR3 comprises 15 residues. Germline loops: CDR1 LNHNV, CDR2 YYDKDF (reference sequence). The CDR3 spells CATSRRVSGANVLTF. CDR3 coding DNA: TGTGCCACCAGCAGGAGGGTCTCTGGGGCCAACGTCCTGACTTTC.

This clone has just a few counts. The chain is built from TRBV10-3 and TRBJ2-1, with D possibly matching TRBD2 (6 bases). CDR1 and CDR2 from the germline V gene are ENHRY and SYGVKD. Trimming stripped 0 bases from V and 9 bases from J, with 15 bases between. The CDR3 runs to 15 residues. CDR3 coding DNA: TGTGCCATCAGTGAGTCTGCGGGAACTAGTGTTGAGCAGTTCTTC. It codes for CAISESAGTSVEQFF.

The chain is built from TRBV10-2 and TRBJ2-7; 9 positions agree with TRBD1. This CDR3 has 13 amino acids. Germline assignment: CDR1 WSHSY and CDR2 SAAADI. V lost 7 bases to trimming and J lost 6 bases; unmatched junction nucleotides: 7. The CDR3 loop is CASTATTGGEQYF. The CDR3, as DNA: TGCGCCAGCACCGCGACGACAGGGGGCGAGCAGTACTTC.

This clone is labeled medium-sized. Some base is ambiguous or went unread, and X replaces its residue. The rearrangement links TRBV6-8 to TRBJ1-2; 8 positions match TRBD1. The CDR3 totals 15 residues. The V gene's germline CDR1 is MNHGY and CDR2 SAAAGT. Losses at the gene ends were 3 bases for V and 4 bases for J; bases not matched to a gene: 7. CDR3 DNA: TGTGCCAGCAGTTAYGATCAGGGACAGGCCTATGGCTACACCTTC. Amino acids: CASSXDQGQAYGYTF. The CDR3 in its entirety is CASSYDQGQAYGYTF.

This clone came up a few times. J is TRBJ1-1 and V is TRBV28; 7 bases match TRBD1. With V trimmed by 6 bases and J by 5 bases, 12 bases remained unmatched. CDR3 length: 15 residues. Germline V gene data show CDR1 as MDHEN and CDR2 as SYDVKM. For the CDR3, the DNA is TGTGCCAGCAGACCCACTCGACAGGGAGGAACTGAAGCTTTCTTT. It yields the protein CASRPTRQGGTEAFF.

About this clone: Sequence at one end of the junction differs from germline and may be a read error. This rearrangement joins TRBV18 to TRBJ1-3; tentatively, D is TRBD1 (6 bases). Germline-derived CDR1 and CDR2 are KGHSH and LQKENI. This CDR3 is built from 13 residues. The CDR3 spells CVSSDSSGNTIYF. The DNA of the CDR3 is TGTGTCAGCTCGGACAGCTCTGGAAACACTATATATTTT.

The CDR3 DNA reads as TGTGCCAGCAGTTTTAGGAGTACCAGGAGCGAGCAGTACTTC. Protein product: CASSFRSTRSEQYF. V gene TRBV6-8 combines with J gene TRBJ2-7, with D unclear. CDR3 size: 14 residues. V was trimmed by 4 bases and J by 6 bases, leaving 16 bases between them. The V gene's germline CDR1 is MNHGY and CDR2 SAAAGT.

This clone was seen only a few times. This chain joins TRBV6-8 and TRBJ2-7; either TRBD1 or TRBD2 may supply D (6 bases each). Looked up from germline, CDR1 is MNHGY and CDR2 is SAAAGT. This CDR3 region has 15 residues. The germline V and J ends were trimmed by 0 bases and 6 bases, with 15 bases remaining between them. CDR3: CASSYSTGGAGEQYF. The CDR3 DNA follows: TGTGCCAGCAGTTACTCGACCGGGGGCGCCGGCGAGCAGTACTTC.

The gene calls are TRBV19 and TRBJ2-1, with 8 positions matching TRBD1. The CDR3 extends over 13 amino acids. Germline assignment: CDR1 LNHDA and CDR2 SQIVND (reference sequence). V dropped 5 bases and J dropped 7; count of bases not matched to a gene: 4. CDR3 amino acids: CASSRTGWNEQFF. The CDR3 DNA follows: TGTGCCAGTAGTCGGACAGGGTGGAATGAGCAGTTCTTC.

V usage is TRBV19 and J usage is TRBJ2-3; the D gene is possibly TRBD1 (6 bases). V was trimmed by 5 bases and J by 9 bases, leaving 15 bases between them. CDR1 and CDR2 from the germline V gene are LNHDA and SQIVND (reference sequence). This CDR3 region has 13 residues. CDR3 protein: CASSRSDSATQYF. In DNA form, the CDR3 reads TGTGCCAGTAGTCGCTCGGACAGCGCGACGCAGTATTTT.

The chain carries TRBV19 and TRBJ2-2; 10 positions match TRBD1. Germline V CDR1 and CDR2: LNHDA, SQIVND (reference sequence). The CDR3 loop spans 16 amino acids. V gave up 5 bases and J gave up 7 bases; unmatched junction bases: 10. In DNA form, the CDR3 reads TGTGCCAGTAGTTCACTCCGGGACAGGGGAAGCGGGGAGCTGTTTTTT. This gives the protein CASSSLRDRGSGELFF.

The V and J genes are TRBV16 and TRBJ1-2, with unresolved D. CDR3 length: 15 residues. The V end lost 0 bases, the J end lost 7 bases, and 15 bases lay between the germline ends. Germline V gene lookup returns CDR1 KGHSY and CDR2 FQNENV. This CDR3 reads CASSQSISGTAGYTF. The CDR3 DNA reads as TGTGCCAGCAGCCAATCAATCTCGGGAACCGCTGGCTACACCTTC. Drawing the rest from reference TRBV16 and TRBJ1-2, the complete variable domain is GEEVAQTPKHLVRGEGQKAKLYCAPIKGHSYVFWYQQVLKNEFKFLISFQNENVFDETGMPKERFSAKCLPNSPCSLEIQATKLEDSAVYFCASSQSISGTAGYTFGSGTRLTVV.

J is TRBJ2-7 and V is TRBV29-1; D may be TRBD1 (6 bases). V gave up 3 bases and J gave up 0 bases, with 12 bases separating them. CDR1 SQVTM and CDR2 ANQGSEA come from the germline V gene. CDR3 size: 14 residues. Here the CDR3 DNA reads TGCAGCGTTGATGTTAGGGGGAGCTCCTACGAGCAGTACTTC. It translates to CSVDVRGSSYEQYF.

This clone was counted between two and nine times. This chain links TRBV18 with TRBJ2-5; TRBD2 matches 8 bases. CDR1 and CDR2 from the germline V gene are KGHSH and LQKENI. The CDR3 is 15 residues long. V trimming: 5 bases; J trimming: 4 bases; junction bases outside the gene matches: 9. CDR3 in DNA: TGTGCCAGCTCATCCCTCGGCGGGGGGAGAGAGACCCAGTACTTC. Translation: CASSSLGGGRETQYF.

V usage is TRBV25-1 and J usage is TRBJ2-5, with 8 bases lining up with TRBD1. CDR1 is MGHDK, CDR2 SYGVNS, per germline. This CDR3 is 13 amino acids long. With 1 base clipped from V and 9 bases from J, the junction kept 4 bases outside the gene matches. The CDR3 protein is CASSEWTGWSQYF. The CDR3 DNA is TGTGCCAGCAGTGAATGGACAGGGTGGTCCCAGTACTTC.

This clone was seen more than once but under ten times. The chain carries TRBV11-3 and TRBJ1-4, with D possibly TRBD1 on 5 matching bases. From germline, CDR1 is SGHNT and CDR2 YENEEA. The CDR3 consists of 16 residues. V lost 0 bases and J 0 bases, leaving 8 bases between the germline ends. CDR3 DNA: TGTGCCAGCAGCTTAGACAGGGCGTCAACTAATGAAAAACTGTTTTTT. This sequence encodes CASSLDRASTNEKLFF.

This clone was found a few times. The chain employs TRBV28 and TRBJ1-1; D is uncertain. CDR3 length: 13 amino acids. CDR1 is MDHEN and CDR2 is SYDVKM in the germline V gene. Trimming left V 3 bases short and J 3 bases short, with 8 bases between. This chain's CDR3 is CASSFVRHTEAFF. In DNA, the CDR3 is TGTGCCAGCAGTTTTGTTAGGCACACTGAAGCTTTCTTT.

This clone has only a few counts. The chain employs TRBV5-1 and TRBJ2-3; TRBD1 matches at 8 bases. V was pared by 3 bases and J by 1 base, with 10 bases of the junction left unmatched. Germline CDR1 is SGHRS and CDR2 is YFSETQ. The CDR3 sequence is 17 residues long. The CDR3 loop is CASSSGQVAWGTDTQYF. CDR3 DNA: TGCGCCAGCAGCTCGGGACAGGTGGCGTGGGGCACAGATACGCAGTATTTT.

About this clone itself: The CDR3 goes on 1 residue after the read ends, and that part is filled in from the germline J gene. The V call is TRBV10-3, the J call TRBJ2-1; D gene uncertain. Germline V gene sequence: CDR1 ENHRY, CDR2 SYGVKD. The CDR3 extends over 16 amino acids. V lost 2 bases to trimming and J lost 0 bases, with 11 bases between them. CDR3 bases read: TGTGCCATCAGTGAGGGAGCCGGAAGCTCCTACAATGAGCAGTTC. Amino acids: CAISEGAGSSYNEQF. The full CDR3 is CAISEGAGSSYNEQFF.

The table lists this clone with a few counts. The J gene is TRBJ2-1, the V gene TRBV11-3; weak D call: TRBD2 (6 bases). V was trimmed by 2 bases and J by 3 bases, leaving 11 bases between them. Germline loops: CDR1 SGHNT, CDR2 YENEEA. CDR3 size: 15 residues. The CDR3 DNA follows: TGTGCCAGCAGCTTAACGGGAGCGCACTACAATGAGCAGTTCTTC. This translates into CASSLTGAHYNEQFF.

V and J are TRBV5-1 and TRBJ1-6, with TRBD1 as a possible D gene (6 bases). Trimming took 1 base from V and 2 from J, leaving 10 bases between them. The CDR3 sequence is 16 residues long. CDR1 is SGHRS and CDR2 is YFSETQ in the germline V gene. CDR3 protein: CASSLYRVTYNSPLHF. CDR3 sequence (DNA): TGCGCCAGCAGCTTGTACAGGGTTACCTATAATTCACCCCTCCACTTT.

This clone was seen only a few times. The V call is TRBV6-7, the J call TRBJ2-5, with 11 bases fitting TRBD1. TRBV6-7 is identified as an open reading frame with a role that is uncertain. The CDR3 covers 16 residues. V lost 5 bases, J lost 6 bases, and 11 bases stayed unmatched. CDR3 DNA: TGTGCCAGCAGTCGAGCTTCCGGGACAGGGGGAAAGACCCAGTACTTC. Protein product: CASSRASGTGGKTQYF.